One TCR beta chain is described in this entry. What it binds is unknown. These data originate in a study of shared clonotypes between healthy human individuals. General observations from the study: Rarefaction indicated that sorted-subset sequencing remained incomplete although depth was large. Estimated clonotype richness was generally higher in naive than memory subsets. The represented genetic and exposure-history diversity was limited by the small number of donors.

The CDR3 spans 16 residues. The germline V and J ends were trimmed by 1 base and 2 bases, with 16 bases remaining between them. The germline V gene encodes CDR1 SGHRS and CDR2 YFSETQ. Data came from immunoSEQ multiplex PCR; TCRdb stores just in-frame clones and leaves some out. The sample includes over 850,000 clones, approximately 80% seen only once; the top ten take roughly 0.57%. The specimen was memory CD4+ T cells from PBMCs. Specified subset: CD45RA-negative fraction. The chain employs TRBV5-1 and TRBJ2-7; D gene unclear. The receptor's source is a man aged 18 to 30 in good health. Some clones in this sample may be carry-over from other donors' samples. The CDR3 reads CASSLYGAPSTYEQYF. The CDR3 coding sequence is TGCGCCAGCAGCTTGTACGGTGCGCCGAGCACCTACGAGCAGTACTTC.